This T cell receptor (beta chain) was sequenced in a study of technical replicates of blood from several donors. Generated by immunoSEQ multiplex PCR, the TCRdb table keeps only in-frame clones and is missing some. The sample lists some 80,000 clones, 90% to 97% occurring once. V shed 3 bases and J 4 bases; nucleotides not matched to a gene: 5. From germline, CDR1 is LGHNT and CDR2 FRNRAP. The CDR3 totals 16 residues. The receptor was derived from a human donor in good health. This sequence joins TRBV12-5 and TRBJ2-6; 8 bases agree with TRBD2. The sequenced sample consisted of T cells isolated from PBMCs. CDR3 bases: TGTGCTAGTGGTTTATCGCGGGGGGAGGGGGCCAACGTCCTGACTTTC. Its protein product is CASGLSRGEGANVLTF.